Each of the 15 T cell receptor beta chains below was sequenced from the same sample in a study of OX40 agonist ivuxolimab in advanced cancers. Sequenced by immunoSEQ multiplex PCR; TCRdb stores in-frame clones only, minus some. This table holds tens of thousands of clones, 94% found once. The sample consisted of CD4+ or CD8+ T cells sorted from blood, taken in a trial of the OX40 agonist ivuxolimab. The receptors here all came from an adult with an advanced solid tumor such as melanoma, head and neck, liver or kidney cancer.

The chain combines TRBV4-1 with TRBJ2-7; 7 positions agree with TRBD2. Germline V gene data show CDR1 as MGHRA and CDR2 as YSYEKL. The CDR3 consists of 15 residues. V shed 0 bases and J 5 bases; nucleotides not matched to a gene: 7. CDR3 DNA: TGCGCCAGCAGCCAAGATTGGGGGGGACGGGACGAGCAGTACTTC. This encodes CASSQDWGGRDEQYF.

This CDR3 reads CASSLGVKRGQGSWELFF. CDR3 DNA: TGTGCCAGCAGCTTAGGGGTCAAGCGGGGCCAGGGGTCCTGGGAGCTGTTTTTT. This chain connects TRBV7-6 to TRBJ2-2, with D tentatively TRBD2 (7 bases). In germline, CDR1 is SGHVS, CDR2 FNYEAQ. This CDR3 contains 18 residues. V was pared by 1 base and J by 9 bases, with 24 bases between.

This rearrangement joins TRBV27 to TRBJ1-2; tentative D call: TRBD1 (5 bases). V was shortened by 5 bases and J by 3 bases, with 10 bases between the two germline ends. The CDR3 consists of 13 residues. Germline assignment: CDR1 MNHEY and CDR2 SMNVEV (reference sequence). CDR3 nucleotides: TGTGCCAGCAGTCGACAGCCTTACTATGGCTACACCTTC. It yields the protein CASSRQPYYGYTF.

This chain joins TRBV19 and TRBJ1-1; D unclear. This CDR3 is built from 13 residues. Trimming took off 7 bases at V and 0 bases at J, with 9 bases between the two ends. Germline V CDR1 and CDR2: LNHDA, SQIVND (reference sequence). The CDR3, as DNA: TGTGCCAGTATGGGCCTCATGAACACTGAAGCTTTCTTT. Protein sequence: CASMGLMNTEAFF.

This clone showed up just once. J is TRBJ2-7 and V is TRBV27; tentatively, D is TRBD1 (6 bases). V was clipped by 6 bases and J by 1 base, with 16 bases between them. CDR3 length equals 15 residues. Germline V gene sequence: CDR1 MNHEY, CDR2 SMNVEV (reference sequence). DNA of the CDR3: TGTGCCAGCAGCCCCACAGGGACGCGGTCCTACGAGCAGTACTTC. It translates to CASSPTGTRSYEQYF.

The V and J genes are TRBV11-2 and TRBJ1-1; 8 bases are a match to TRBD1. Germline V gene data show CDR1 as SGHAT and CDR2 as FQNNGV. J gave up 4 bases and V 5 bases, and 12 bases lay outside the gene matches. The CDR3 is 16 residues long. The CDR3 DNA follows: TGTGCCAGCAGCCTATGGGGACAGGAGGGTAGCACTGAAGCTTTCTTT. Protein product: CASSLWGQEGSTEAFF.

The V gene is TRBV11-2, the J gene TRBJ2-7, with 10 bases fitting TRBD2. Losses at the gene ends were 5 bases for V and 3 bases for J; bases not matched to a gene: 7. CDR3 size: 15 residues. Germline assignment: CDR1 SGHAT and CDR2 FQNNGV. The CDR3 sequence: CASSGRTSGLYEQYF. The CDR3 DNA reads as TGTGCCAGCAGCGGCCGGACTAGCGGCCTCTACGAGCAGTACTTC.

This chain connects TRBV2 to TRBJ1-2; tentative D call: TRBD1 (5 bases). V lost 4 bases and J lost 4, with 16 bases in between. The germline CDR1 and CDR2 sequences are SNHLY and FYNNEI. The CDR3 runs to 15 residues. DNA of the CDR3: TGTGCCAGCAGTGTGTTCGGGGCAGACCTCTATGGCTACACCTTC. Translation gives CASSVFGADLYGYTF. The whole variable domain, remainder taken from reference TRBV2 and TRBJ1-2, is EPEVTQTPSHQVTQMGQEVILRCVPISNHLYFYWYRQILGQKVEFLVSFYNNEISEKSEIFDDQFSVERPDGSNFTLKIRSTKLEDSAMYFCASSVFGADLYGYTFGSGTRLTVV.

This clone has more than one count but fewer than ten. This chain joins TRBV5-8 and TRBJ1-2; TRBD1 agrees at 7 bases. V trimming: 7 bases; J trimming: 3 bases; junction bases outside the gene matches: 9. Germline V lookup: CDR1 SGHTS, CDR2 YDEGEE. The CDR3 runs 14 residues. CDR3 bases: TGTGCCAGCGACGAGACAGGGAGGTACTATGGCTACACCTTC. It yields the protein CASDETGRYYGYTF.

The V call is TRBV6-5, the J call TRBJ2-1; D assignment may be TRBD1 or TRBD2 (5 bases each). This CDR3 has 12 residues. Germline V gene lookup returns CDR1 MNHEY and CDR2 SVGAGI. The germline V and J ends were trimmed by 5 bases and 9 bases, with 11 bases remaining between them. For the CDR3, the DNA is TGTGCCAGCAGTCTTACGGGGACTGAGCAGTTCTTC. This encodes CASSLTGTEQFF.

A remark on this clone: Other DNA sequences within the sample encode an identical CDR3. The rearrangement joins TRBV5-6 to TRBJ2-7, with 8 nucleotides matching TRBD2. Trimming at V came to 2 bases and at J to 6 bases, leaving 1 base not matched to a gene. Germline V lookup: CDR1 SGHDT, CDR2 YYEEEE. The CDR3 has 12 amino acids. In DNA, the CDR3 is TGTGCCAGCAGCTTTAGCGGGGCCGAGCAGTACTTC. Translated: CASSFSGAEQYF.

This chain connects TRBV11-2 to TRBJ2-7, with D possibly being TRBD1 (6 bases). The V and J ends lost 1 base and 6 bases respectively, with 19 bases between them. The CDR3 has 16 amino acids. Germline V gene lookup returns CDR1 SGHAT and CDR2 FQNNGV. The CDR3 region has the DNA TGTGCCAGCAGCTTAGTGGCAGGGGTCCTCTACTCCGAGCAGTACTTC. Its protein is CASSLVAGVLYSEQYF.

A word on this clone: The sample carries other DNA sequences with the same CDR3. This rearrangement joins TRBV27 to TRBJ2-7, with TRBD1 matching 12 bases. The CDR3 consists of 15 residues. CDR1 MNHEY and CDR2 SMNVEV come from the germline V gene (reference sequence). The trim removed 5 bases at V and 5 bases at J, leaving 7 bases unmatched. This CDR3 is CASSLSGTGGNEQYF. As DNA, the CDR3 is TGTGCCAGCAGTCTTTCCGGGACAGGGGGCAACGAGCAGTACTTC.

The DNA of the CDR3 is TGTGCCTGGAGTAGGGGGGCAGGCACTGAAGCTTTCTTT. Protein product: CAWSRGAGTEAFF. The rearrangement joins TRBV30 to TRBJ1-1, with a possible D match to TRBD1 (6 bases). Germline assignment: CDR1 GTSNPN and CDR2 SVGIG (reference sequence). Trimming shortened V by 2 bases and J by 4 bases, and 11 bases separated the two germline ends. The CDR3 length is 13 residues.

Concerning this clone: This specimen includes other DNA sequences encoding the same CDR3. The genes are TRBV27 and TRBJ1-5, with TRBD1 identical over 9 bases. The ends lost 5 bases at V and 4 bases at J; junction bases unmatched: 6. CDR1 MNHEY and CDR2 SMNVEV come from the germline V gene (reference sequence). The CDR3 runs 15 residues. CDR3 region: CASSPGTGSNQPQHF. The DNA for the CDR3 is TGTGCCAGCAGTCCCGGGACAGGGTCGAATCAGCCCCAGCATTTT.